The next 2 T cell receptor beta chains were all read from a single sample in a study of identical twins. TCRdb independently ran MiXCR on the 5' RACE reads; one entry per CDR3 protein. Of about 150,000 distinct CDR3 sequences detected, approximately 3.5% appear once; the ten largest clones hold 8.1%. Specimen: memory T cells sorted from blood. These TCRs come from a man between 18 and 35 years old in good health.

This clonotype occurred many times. CDR3 in amino acids: CASSGSGAREKLFF. CDR3 nucleotides: TGTGCCAGCAGCGGGTCAGGGGCTCGAGAAAAACTGTTTTTT. This rearrangement joins TRBV3-1 to TRBJ1-4; D may be TRBD1 (6 bases). V lost 5 bases, J lost 8 bases, and 15 bases lay in between. CDR3 size: 14 residues. CDR1 and CDR2 (germline): LGHDT, YNNKEL (reference sequence). The complete variable domain, with remaining parts taken from reference TRBV3-1 and TRBJ1-4, reads DTAVSQTPKYLVTQMGNDKSIKCEQNLGHDTMYWYKQDSKKFLKIMFSYNNKELIINETVPNRFSPKSPDKAHLNLHINSLELGDSAVYFCASSGSGAREKLFFGSGTQLSVL.

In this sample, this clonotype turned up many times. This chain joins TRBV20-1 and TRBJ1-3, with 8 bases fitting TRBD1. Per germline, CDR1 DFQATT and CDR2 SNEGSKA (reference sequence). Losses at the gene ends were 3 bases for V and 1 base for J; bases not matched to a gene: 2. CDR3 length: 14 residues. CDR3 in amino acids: CSASDRGSGNTIYF. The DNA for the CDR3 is TGCAGTGCTAGCGACAGGGGATCTGGAAACACCATATATTTT.